Shown below are 20 T cell receptor beta chains from a single sample sequenced in a study of early T cells in non-severe SARS-CoV-2 infection. TCRdb ran MiXCR on the 5' RACE reads and lists one entry per CDR3 protein. The sample includes more than 90,000 distinct CDR3 sequences, more than 9.5% of them seen just once. The sample consisted of whole blood. These receptors were obtained from an adult who was a healthcare worker with PCR-confirmed SARS-CoV-2 infection or an uninfected control (not recorded which).

The chain links TRBV5-4 to TRBJ2-3; D call uncertain. Trimming removed 4 bases from V and 1 base from J, with 7 bases in between. This CDR3 comprises 13 residues. The germline CDR1 and CDR2 sequences are SGHNT and YYREEE (reference sequence). The CDR3 nucleotides read TGTGCCAGCAGCATGACCGGCACAGATACGCAGTATTTT. Translated, it gives CASSMTGTDTQYF.

This clonotype has ten or more counts. The V call is TRBV9, the J call TRBJ1-2, with unresolved D. The germline V gene has CDR1 SGDLS and CDR2 YYNGEE. The germline V and J ends were trimmed by 0 bases and 2 bases, with 5 bases remaining between them. CDR3 length: 13 residues. The CDR3 loop is CASSVAGNYGYTF. In DNA form, the CDR3 reads TGTGCCAGCAGCGTAGCTGGGAACTATGGCTACACCTTC.

In this sample, this clonotype turned up many times. V is TRBV12-3 or TRBV12-4 and J is TRBJ1-5; D uncertain. The CDR3 extends over 13 amino acids. Trimming shortened V by 2 bases and J by 9 bases, and 11 bases separated the two germline ends. CDR3 in DNA: TGTGCCAGCAGTTTAACCGAGGGCAGGCCCCAGCATTTT. As protein: CASSLTEGRPQHF.

In DNA, the CDR3 is TGTGCCATCAGTGTTACTAGCGCCGATGCTGAGCAGTTCTTC. Translation: CAISVTSADAEQFF. The genes are TRBV10-3 and TRBJ2-1; 7 bases line up with TRBD2. Germline values: CDR1 ENHRY, CDR2 SYGVKD. The CDR3 has 14 amino acids. J was trimmed by 9 bases and V by 4 bases; bases with no gene match: 9.

In this sample, this clonotype turned up many times. This rearrangement joins TRBV28 to TRBJ1-1; the D gene is possibly TRBD1 (6 bases). The CDR3 has 13 residues. V lost 7 bases and J lost 0, with 9 bases in between. Germline-derived CDR1 and CDR2 are MDHEN and SYDVKM. CDR3: CASTDRMNTEAFF. Written as DNA, the CDR3 is TGTGCCAGCACGGACAGAATGAACACTGAAGCTTTCTTT.

This clonotype was seen a few times. The J gene is TRBJ2-7, the V gene TRBV6-2 or TRBV6-3; D remains ambiguous. Germline V gives CDR1 MNHEY, CDR2 SVGEGT. V was cut by 2 bases and J by 6 bases, with 11 bases left in between. This CDR3 spans 13 amino acids. The CDR3 DNA is TGTGCCAGCAGTTACGTTTATTCAACCGAGCAGTACTTC. Protein product: CASSYVYSTEQYF.

The sample holds many counts of this clonotype. The V gene is TRBV20-1, the J gene TRBJ2-3; 14 bases match TRBD2. CDR1 is DFQATT, CDR2 SNEGSKA, per germline (reference sequence). V gave up 4 bases and J gave up 4 bases; unmatched junction bases: 7. The CDR3 is 16 amino acids. The CDR3 sequence is CSAISTSGRGPDTQYF. In nucleotides, the CDR3 is TGCAGTGCTATATCGACTAGCGGGAGGGGGCCAGATACGCAGTATTTT.

The chain joins TRBV7-2 to TRBJ2-5, with 9 positions matching TRBD2. The CDR3 spans 16 residues. The germline CDR1 and CDR2 sequences are SGHTA and FQGNSA. The V and J ends lost 4 bases and 2 bases, in that order; junction bases with no gene match: 8. The CDR3 nucleotides read TGTGCCAGCAGCTCCGGATTTAGCGGGGGTCAAGAGACCCAGTACTTC. Amino acids: CASSSGFSGGQETQYF. The variable domain in full, completed from reference TRBV7-2 and TRBJ2-5, reads GAGVSQSPSNKVTEKGKDVELRCDPISGHTALYWYRQSLGQGLEFLIYFQGNSAPDKSGLPSDRFSAERTGGSVSTLTIQRTQQEDSAVYLCASSSGFSGGQETQYFGPGTRLLVL.

The table lists this clonotype with a few counts. This chain links TRBV12-3 or TRBV12-4 with TRBJ2-3, with 10 bases lining up with TRBD1. The length of the CDR3 is 13 residues. V was clipped by 6 bases and J by 8 bases; unmatched bases: 5. The CDR3: CASRRQGAGTQYF. In nucleotides, the CDR3 is TGTGCCAGCAGGCGACAGGGGGCAGGTACGCAGTATTTT.

The sample holds many counts of this clonotype. The V gene is TRBV6-1, the J gene TRBJ2-3; the D gene is possibly TRBD1 (6 bases). V lost 2 bases to trimming and J lost 5 bases, with 14 bases between them. The CDR3 runs to 15 residues. Germline CDR1 is MNHNS and CDR2 is SASEGT. DNA of the CDR3: TGTGCCAGCAGTGAAAGGGGGTACCTCGGAGATACGCAGTATTTT. This gives the protein CASSERGYLGDTQYF.

This chain joins TRBV3-1 and TRBJ2-7; the D is unclear. The CDR3 has 15 residues. The ends were cut back, 0 bases at V and 2 bases at J, with 11 bases in the middle. Germline CDR1 and CDR2: LGHDT and YNNKEL (reference sequence). This CDR3 reads CASSQDPQIAYEQYF. In DNA, the CDR3 is TGTGCCAGCAGCCAAGATCCCCAGATCGCCTACGAGCAGTACTTC.

As DNA, the CDR3 is TGCAGTGCTTGGGCCGCCGGCAGTAGAGGCTACACCTTC. This encodes CSAWAAGSRGYTF. The rearrangement joins TRBV20-1 to TRBJ1-2, with D hard to call. CDR3 length equals 13 residues. Germline V gene data show CDR1 as DFQATT and CDR2 as SNEGSKA (reference sequence). Deletions cut 5 bases from V and 8 bases from J, with 18 bases between.

This chain connects TRBV28 to TRBJ1-5; D remains ambiguous. CDR1 and CDR2 from the germline V gene are MDHEN and SYDVKM. The CDR3 is 13 residues long. CDR3: CSSKGFGNQPQHF. DNA for the CDR3: TGTTCGAGTAAGGGTTTTGGCAATCAGCCCCAGCATTTT.

V gene TRBV5-1 combines with J gene TRBJ1-2; D is ambiguous. This CDR3 comprises 16 residues. The V gene's germline CDR1 is SGHRS and CDR2 YFSETQ. Trimming took off 1 base at V and 2 bases at J, with 15 bases between the two ends. The CDR3 bases are TGCGCCAGCAGCTTGACCCTCCAGACATCGAACTATGGCTACACCTTC. Its translation: CASSLTLQTSNYGYTF.

This clonotype showed up many times. V gene TRBV5-4 combines with J gene TRBJ2-4; D remains ambiguous. The germline V and J ends were trimmed by 6 bases and 4 bases, with 11 bases remaining between them. The germline V gene has CDR1 SGHNT and CDR2 YYREEE (reference sequence). The CDR3 spans 13 residues. For the CDR3, the DNA is TGTGCCAGCAATGAACATGCAAAAAACATTCAGTACTTC. The encoded protein is CASNEHAKNIQYF.

The rearrangement links TRBV7-2 to TRBJ1-2; TRBD1 aligns across 7 bases. Unmatched junction bases numbered 8, after V lost 6 bases and J lost 4 bases. The CDR3 sequence is 14 residues long. Germline V lookup: CDR1 SGHTA, CDR2 FQGNSA. The CDR3 here is CASSNRQGGYGYTF. The CDR3 DNA reads TGTGCCAGCAGTAATCGACAGGGAGGCTATGGCTACACCTTC.

This chain joins TRBV19 and TRBJ2-7, with a possible D match to TRBD1 (6 bases). Germline CDR1 reads LNHDA; CDR2 reads SQIVND (reference sequence). The CDR3 has 13 amino acids. The ends were cut back, 7 bases at V and 7 bases at J, with 17 bases in the middle. The CDR3 loop reads CASTPQGSGEQYF. For the CDR3, the DNA is TGTGCCAGTACCCCACAGGGATCAGGGGAGCAGTACTTC.

This clonotype came up a few times. The chain links TRBV7-9 to TRBJ2-3; perhaps TRBD2 as D (5 bases). Germline V gives CDR1 SEHNR, CDR2 FQNEAQ (reference sequence). Trimming took off 3 bases at V and 3 bases at J, with 10 bases between the two ends. The CDR3 covers 14 residues. The CDR3 coding sequence is TGTGCCAGCAGCTTTAGACGGAGGACAGATACGCAGTATTTT. Protein sequence: CASSFRRRTDTQYF.

This clonotype was observed a few times. This sequence joins TRBV12-3 or TRBV12-4 and TRBJ2-7; 7 nucleotides align to TRBD2. The length of the CDR3 is 16 residues. Trimming at V came to 5 bases and at J to 3 bases, leaving 13 bases not matched to a gene. CDR3 nucleotide sequence: TGTGCCAGCAGTCTTCGACCTAGCGGTCACCACTACGAGCAGTACTTC. This encodes CASSLRPSGHHYEQYF.

This clonotype was recorded many times. The chain recombines TRBV5-1 with TRBJ2-1; D is ambiguous. Per germline, CDR1 SGHRS and CDR2 YFSETQ. CDR3 length equals 15 residues. Trimming pared 4 bases from V and 0 bases from J, leaving 11 bases between. Here the CDR3 reads CASSHGSPSYNEQFF. CDR3 nucleotides: TGCGCCAGCAGCCACGGTAGCCCCTCCTACAATGAGCAGTTCTTC.